This T cell receptor beta chain was found in a study of blood T cell repertoires in COVID-19. Assignments of participants to cohorts depended upon their own reported clinical history. V was clipped by 4 bases and J by 3 bases, with 16 bases between them. CDR3 length: 16 residues. Germline values: CDR1 LGHNA, CDR2 YNFKEQ. The assay was immunoSEQ multiplex PCR, and TCRdb's table has in-frame clones only and misses some. The sample consists of some 250,000 clones, 80% to 90% of them appearing once. This sequence joins TRBV4-2 and TRBJ1-5; TRBD1 is a possible D gene (6 bases). The sequence derives from a man aged 40-49 years who had recovered from COVID-19. The sequencing sample was made of PBMCs or T cells enriched from blood (not recorded which). The CDR3 nucleotides read TGTGCCAGCAGCCCAAACGGGGGGCGGGACAATCAGCCCCAGCATTTT. Protein: CASSPNGGRDNQPQHF.